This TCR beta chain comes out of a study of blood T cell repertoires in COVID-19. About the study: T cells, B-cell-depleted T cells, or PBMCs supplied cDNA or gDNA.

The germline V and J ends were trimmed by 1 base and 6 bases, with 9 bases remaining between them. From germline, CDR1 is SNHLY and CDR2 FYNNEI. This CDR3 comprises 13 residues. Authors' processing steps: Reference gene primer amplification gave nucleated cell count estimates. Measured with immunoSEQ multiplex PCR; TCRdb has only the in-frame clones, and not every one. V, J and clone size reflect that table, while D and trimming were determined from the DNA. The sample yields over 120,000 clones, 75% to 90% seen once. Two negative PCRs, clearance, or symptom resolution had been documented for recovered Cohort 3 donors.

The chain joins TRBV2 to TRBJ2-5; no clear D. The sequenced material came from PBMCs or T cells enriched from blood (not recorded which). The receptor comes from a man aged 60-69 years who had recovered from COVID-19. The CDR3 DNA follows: TGTGCCAGCAGTGAAGGGGCTCTAAAGACCCAGTACTTC. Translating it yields CASSEGALKTQYF.